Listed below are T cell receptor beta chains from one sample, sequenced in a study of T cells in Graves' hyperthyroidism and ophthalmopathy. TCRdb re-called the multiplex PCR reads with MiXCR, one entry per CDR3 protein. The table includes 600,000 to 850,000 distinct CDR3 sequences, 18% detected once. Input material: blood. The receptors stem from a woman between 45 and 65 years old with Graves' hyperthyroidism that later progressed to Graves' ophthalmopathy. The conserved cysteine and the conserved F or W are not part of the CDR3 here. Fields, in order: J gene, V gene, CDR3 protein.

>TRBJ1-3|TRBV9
ASSETQGEGNTIY
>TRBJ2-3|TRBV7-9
ASSLGRGLLAAPDTQY
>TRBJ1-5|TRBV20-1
SARRGESANQPQH
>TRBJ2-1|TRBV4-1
ASSQLYNEQF
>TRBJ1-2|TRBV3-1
ASSQGGSNYGYT
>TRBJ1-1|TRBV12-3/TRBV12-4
ASIGPYEAF
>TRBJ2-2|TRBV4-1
ASSLGTDGAGELF
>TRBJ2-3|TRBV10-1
ASSEFSGTASTDTQY
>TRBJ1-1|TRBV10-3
AITPGQGDRTEAF
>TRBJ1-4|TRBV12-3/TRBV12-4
ASRRDRGVGEKLF
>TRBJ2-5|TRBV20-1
SAPKEGLETQY
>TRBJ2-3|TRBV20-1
SARFGASPDTQY
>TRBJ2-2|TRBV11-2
ASSSNSWAGANTGELF
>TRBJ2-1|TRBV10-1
ASKKTGSSEQF
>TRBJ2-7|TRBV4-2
ASSPLPRAYEQY
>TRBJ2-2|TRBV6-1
ASSDFRASGANTGELF
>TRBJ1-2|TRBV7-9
ASRITQGFGYT
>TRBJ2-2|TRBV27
ASSLNGYTGELF
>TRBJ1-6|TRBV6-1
ASSNPDSNSPLH
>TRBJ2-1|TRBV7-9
ASMGSHPYNEQF
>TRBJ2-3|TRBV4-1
ASSQEMTSGGDTQY
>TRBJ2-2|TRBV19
ASLRTGVGELF
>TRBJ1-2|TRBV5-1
ASSLGLIGSATYGYT
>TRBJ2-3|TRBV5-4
ASGDPSTDTQY
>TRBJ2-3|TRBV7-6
ASSLLGGRGGGDTQY
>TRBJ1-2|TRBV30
AWSVSPRPT
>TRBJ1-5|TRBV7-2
ASSLAVNWPQH
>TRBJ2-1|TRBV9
ASSPGGGFDEQF
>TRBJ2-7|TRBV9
ASSQGPGEPYEQY
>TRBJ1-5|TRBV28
ASRHTPGKWGNQPQH
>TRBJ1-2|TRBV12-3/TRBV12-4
ASSDQGANFYGYT
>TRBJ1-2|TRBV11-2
ASSLTQTNYGYT
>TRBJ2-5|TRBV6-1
ASSTRTSGGAETQY
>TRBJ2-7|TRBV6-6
ASSYSRGGRVHEQY
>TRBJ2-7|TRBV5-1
ASSLGSGGHYSYEQY
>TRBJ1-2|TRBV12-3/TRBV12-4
ASSFGASSNYGYT
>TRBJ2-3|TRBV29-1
SVESRRQGSSTDTQY
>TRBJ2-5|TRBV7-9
ASSSDRGRGETQY
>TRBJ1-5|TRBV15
ATSRATANQPQH
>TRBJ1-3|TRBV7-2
ASSSDGNSGNTIY
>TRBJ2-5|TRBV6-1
ASGLAGGGLETQY
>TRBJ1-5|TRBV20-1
SAWGSRGGNQPQH
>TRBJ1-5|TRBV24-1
ATSDMGNQPQH
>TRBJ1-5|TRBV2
ASMDGSNQPQH
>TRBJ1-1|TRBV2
ASSSQNQGDTEAF
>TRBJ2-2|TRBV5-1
ASSMSGGADLGTGELF
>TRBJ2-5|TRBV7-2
ASSRTGGRQETQY
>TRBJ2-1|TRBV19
ASSIDRYNEQF
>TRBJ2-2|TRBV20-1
SAGRDRGTGELF
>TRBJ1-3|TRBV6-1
ASRRDRTSSGNTIY
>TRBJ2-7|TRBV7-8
ASSLTVQGYEQY
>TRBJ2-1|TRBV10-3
AISERTDNEQF
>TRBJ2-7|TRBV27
ASKLGLNSYEQY
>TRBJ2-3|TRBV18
ASSPDRVGGTDAQY